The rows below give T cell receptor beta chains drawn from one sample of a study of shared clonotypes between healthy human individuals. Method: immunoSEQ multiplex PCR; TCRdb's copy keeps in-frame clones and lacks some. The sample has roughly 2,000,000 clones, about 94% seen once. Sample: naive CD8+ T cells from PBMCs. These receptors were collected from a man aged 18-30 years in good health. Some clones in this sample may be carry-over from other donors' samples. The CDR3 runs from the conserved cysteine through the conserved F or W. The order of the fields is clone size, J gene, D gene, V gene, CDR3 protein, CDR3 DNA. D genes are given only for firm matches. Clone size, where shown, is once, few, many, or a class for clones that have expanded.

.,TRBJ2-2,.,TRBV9,CASSPQGSSDTGELFF,TGTGCCAGCAGCCCCCAGGGGAGTTCCGACACCGGGGAGCTGTTTTTT
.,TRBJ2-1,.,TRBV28,CASSLMRGPDNEQFF,TGTGCCAGCAGTTTAATGCGGGGTCCCGACAATGAGCAGTTCTTC
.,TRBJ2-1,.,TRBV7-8,CASSSWRGQDNEQFF,TGTGCCAGCAGCTCGTGGCGGGGACAAGACAATGAGCAGTTCTTC
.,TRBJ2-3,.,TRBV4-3,CASSQEDRISDTQYF,TGCGCCAGCAGCCAAGAGGACAGAATTTCGGATACGCAGTATTTT
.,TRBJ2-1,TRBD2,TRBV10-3,CATGLATTDSSYNEQFF,TGTGCCACGGGACTAGCTACGACAGATTCCTCCTACAATGAGCAGTTCTTC
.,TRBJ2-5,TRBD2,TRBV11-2,CASSPRRGQETQYF,TGTGCCAGCAGCCCGCGGCGGGGGCAAGAGACCCAGTACTTC
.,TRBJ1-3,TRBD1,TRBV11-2,CASSLGPGTGTGNTIYF,TGTGCCAGCAGCTTAGGGCCGGGGACAGGAACTGGAAACACCATATATTTT
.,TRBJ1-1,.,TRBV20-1,CSAIGTEAFF,TGCAGTGCGATAGGCACTGAAGCTTTCTTT
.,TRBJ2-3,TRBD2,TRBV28,CASSLGLAGDAGVRGYF,TGTGCCAGCAGTTTAGGACTAGCGGGAGATGCCGGGGTTCGAGGGTATTTT
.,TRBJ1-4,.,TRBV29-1,CSVYFPGPNEKLFF,TGCAGCGTTTACTTTCCGGGCCCTAATGAAAAACTGTTTTTT
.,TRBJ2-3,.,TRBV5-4,CASSLGRLSTDTQYF,TGTGCCAGCAGCTTAGGGCGACTGAGCACAGATACGCAGTATTTT
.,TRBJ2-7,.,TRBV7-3,CASSLGGFGRVRHEQYF,TGTGCCAGCAGCTTAGGGGGTTTCGGCAGGGTTCGTCACGAGCAGTACTTC
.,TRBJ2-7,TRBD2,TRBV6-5,CATQTSGSGEQYF,TGTGCCACCCAGACTAGCGGGAGCGGCGAGCAGTACTTC
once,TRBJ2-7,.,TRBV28,CASSFQENYEQYF,TGTGCCAGCAGTTTTCAGGAAAACTACGAGCAGTACTTC
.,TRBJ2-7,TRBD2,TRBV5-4,CASSGTSGSLDEQYF,TGTGCCAGCAGCGGAACTAGCGGGAGTCTGGACGAGCAGTACTTC
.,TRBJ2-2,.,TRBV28,CASSLPYHPLAGGTGELFF,TGTGCCAGCAGTTTACCCTACCATCCGTTGGCGGGCGGCACCGGGGAGCTGTTTTTT
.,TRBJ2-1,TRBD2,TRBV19,CASSRLAEPYNEQFF,TGTGCCAGTAGTAGACTAGCGGAGCCCTACAATGAGCAGTTCTTC
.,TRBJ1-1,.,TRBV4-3,CASSQYKGRDTEAFF,TGCGCCAGCAGCCAATACAAAGGAAGAGACACTGAAGCTTTCTTT
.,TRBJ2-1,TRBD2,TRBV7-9,CASSPILAGGPYNEQFF,TGTGCCAGCAGCCCCATCCTAGCGGGAGGGCCATACAATGAGCAGTTCTTC
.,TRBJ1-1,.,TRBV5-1,CASSGGSEAFF,TGCGCCAGCAGCGGGGGATCTGAAGCTTTCTTT
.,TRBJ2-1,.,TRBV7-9,CASSLGTAYNEQFF,TGTGCCAGCAGCTTAGGGACAGCTTACAATGAGCAGTTCTTC
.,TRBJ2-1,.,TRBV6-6,CASGTPSYNEQFF,TGTGCCAGCGGAACCCCCTCCTACAATGAGCAGTTCTTC
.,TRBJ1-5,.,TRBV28,CASSLWGPAGPPAQHF,TGTGCCAGCAGTTTATGGGGCCCCGCGGGGCCCCCGGCCCAGCATTTT
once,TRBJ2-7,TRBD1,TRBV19,CATLGQAYEQYF,TGTGCCACCCTGGGACAGGCCTACGAGCAGTACTTC
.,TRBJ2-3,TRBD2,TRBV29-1,CSVAGDLPTQDTQYF,TGCAGCGTAGCGGGAGACCTACCCACTCAAGATACGCAGTATTTT
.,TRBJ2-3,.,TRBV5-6,CASSWDSGVTQYF,TGTGCCAGCAGTTGGGACTCCGGGGTCACGCAGTATTTT
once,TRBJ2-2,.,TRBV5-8,CASSLDGWRSNTGELFF,TGTGCCAGCAGCTTGGACGGGTGGAGGTCGAACACCGGGGAGCTGTTTTTT
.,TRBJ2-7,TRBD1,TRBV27,CASSWGLTGTNEQYF,TGTGCCAGCAGTTGGGGATTGACAGGGACCAACGAGCAGTACTTC
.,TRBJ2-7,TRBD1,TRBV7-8,CASSIQGGSSEQYF,TGTGCCAGCAGCATACAGGGGGGATCGTCCGAGCAGTACTTC
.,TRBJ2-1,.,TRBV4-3,CASSQGRGGNEQFF,TGCGCCAGCAGCCAAGGGAGGGGGGGGAATGAGCAGTTCTTC
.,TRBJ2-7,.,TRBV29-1,CSVLGTVTYEQYF,TGCAGCGTACTAGGGACGGTAACCTACGAGCAGTACTTC
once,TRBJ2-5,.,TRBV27,CASSFRVFGETQYF,TGTGCCAGCAGTTTTAGGGTTTTCGGAGAGACCCAGTACTTC
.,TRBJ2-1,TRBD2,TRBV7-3,CASSFRLAGNIDEQFF,TGTGCCAGCAGCTTTAGACTAGCGGGGAATATAGATGAGCAGTTCTTC
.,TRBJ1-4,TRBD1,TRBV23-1,CASSQTAGTEGNEKLFF,TGCGCCAGCAGTCAAACGGCGGGGACAGAAGGTAATGAAAAACTGTTTTTT
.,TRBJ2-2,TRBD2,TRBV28,CASSLAMGREGPPSNTGELFF,TGTGCCAGCAGTTTAGCGATGGGGCGGGAGGGCCCTCCTAGCAACACCGGGGAGCTGTTTTTT
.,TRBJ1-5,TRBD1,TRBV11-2,CASSRQGWDQPQHF,TGTGCCAGCAGCAGACAGGGGTGGGATCAGCCCCAGCATTTT
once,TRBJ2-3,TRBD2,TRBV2,CASTEILAGVTDTQYF,TGTGCCAGCACCGAAATACTAGCGGGAGTGACAGATACGCAGTATTTT
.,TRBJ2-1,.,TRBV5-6,CASSLRGWGYNEQFF,TGTGCCAGCAGCTTGAGGGGATGGGGTTACAATGAGCAGTTCTTC
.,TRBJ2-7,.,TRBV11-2,CASSLVPVSSYEQYF,TGTGCCAGCAGCTTAGTCCCAGTGAGCTCCTACGAGCAGTACTTC
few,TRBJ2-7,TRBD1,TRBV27,CASSLETGVEQYF,TGTGCCAGCAGTTTAGAGACAGGGGTCGAGCAGTACTTC
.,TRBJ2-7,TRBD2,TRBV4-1,CASSQVIGAGDHEQYF,TGCGCCAGCAGCCAAGTTATAGGAGCGGGAGATCACGAGCAGTACTTC